These T cell receptor beta chains were read from a single sample in a study of T cells in Graves' hyperthyroidism and ophthalmopathy. TCRdb reanalysed the multiplex PCR reads using MiXCR and keeps one entry per CDR3 protein. The sample includes about 480,000 distinct CDR3 sequences, approximately 24% of them seen just once. The sample was blood. Receptors were obtained from a woman aged 30 to 39 with Graves' ophthalmopathy. CDR3s include the opening cysteine and the closing phenylalanine or tryptophan. D genes are given only for firm matches. Expanded clones are given a class, and other clones once, few, many or no size at all.

d_gene: TRBD1; v_gene: TRBV7-6; j_gene: TRBJ1-5; abundance: -; CDR3nt: TGTGCCAGCAGCCCTCAGGGGGCATTGCAGCCCCAGCATTTT; CDR3aa: CASSPQGALQPQHF
d_gene: -; v_gene: TRBV28; j_gene: TRBJ1-2; abundance: many; CDR3nt: TGTGCCTTGGGGTCCTACTATGGCTACACCTTC; CDR3aa: CALGSYYGYTF
d_gene: TRBD1; v_gene: TRBV3-1; j_gene: TRBJ1-2; abundance: few; CDR3nt: TGTGCCAGCAGCCAGAATCCGGGACAGGGGTCGTCTGGCTACACCTTC; CDR3aa: CASSQNPGQGSSGYTF
d_gene: -; v_gene: TRBV7-2; j_gene: TRBJ2-7; abundance: many; CDR3nt: TGTGCCAGCAGCTTAAGTGTGGAGCTTTACGAGCAGTACTTC; CDR3aa: CASSLSVELYEQYF
d_gene: -; v_gene: TRBV5-1; j_gene: TRBJ1-1; abundance: many; CDR3nt: TGCGCCAGCAGCTCGGGCGTAGCTAGGAACACTGAAGCTTTCTTT; CDR3aa: CASSSGVARNTEAFF
d_gene: -; v_gene: TRBV7-9; j_gene: TRBJ2-5; abundance: -; CDR3nt: TGTGCCAGCAGTCCAGGGGAGGGCGGGACCCAGTACTTC; CDR3aa: CASSPGEGGTQYF
d_gene: -; v_gene: TRBV5-1; j_gene: TRBJ2-7; abundance: many; CDR3nt: TGCGCCAGCAGCTTTGGGGGCACCCAATACGAGCAGTACTTC; CDR3aa: CASSFGGTQYEQYF
d_gene: -; v_gene: TRBV4-2; j_gene: TRBJ2-7; abundance: many; CDR3nt: TGTGCCAGCAGCCAAGATAGAACGTACGAGCAGTACTTC; CDR3aa: CASSQDRTYEQYF
d_gene: TRBD1; v_gene: TRBV20-1; j_gene: TRBJ2-5; abundance: many; CDR3nt: TGCAGTGCTGGGACAGGGGGGAGTGAGACCCAGTACTTC; CDR3aa: CSAGTGGSETQYF
d_gene: -; v_gene: TRBV11-2; j_gene: TRBJ1-2; abundance: -; CDR3nt: TGTGCCAGCAGCCCGGCATGGGTGGGAGCGGACTATGGCTACACCTTC; CDR3aa: CASSPAWVGADYGYTF
d_gene: -; v_gene: TRBV6-1; j_gene: TRBJ2-7; abundance: -; CDR3nt: TGTGCCAGCAGCCCCGCAGGGGTCGGCCCCTACGAGCAGTACTTC; CDR3aa: CASSPAGVGPYEQYF
d_gene: -; v_gene: TRBV28; j_gene: TRBJ2-2; abundance: many; CDR3nt: TGTGCCAGCCTCAGGAGGGCCGGGGAGCTGTTTTTT; CDR3aa: CASLRRAGELFF